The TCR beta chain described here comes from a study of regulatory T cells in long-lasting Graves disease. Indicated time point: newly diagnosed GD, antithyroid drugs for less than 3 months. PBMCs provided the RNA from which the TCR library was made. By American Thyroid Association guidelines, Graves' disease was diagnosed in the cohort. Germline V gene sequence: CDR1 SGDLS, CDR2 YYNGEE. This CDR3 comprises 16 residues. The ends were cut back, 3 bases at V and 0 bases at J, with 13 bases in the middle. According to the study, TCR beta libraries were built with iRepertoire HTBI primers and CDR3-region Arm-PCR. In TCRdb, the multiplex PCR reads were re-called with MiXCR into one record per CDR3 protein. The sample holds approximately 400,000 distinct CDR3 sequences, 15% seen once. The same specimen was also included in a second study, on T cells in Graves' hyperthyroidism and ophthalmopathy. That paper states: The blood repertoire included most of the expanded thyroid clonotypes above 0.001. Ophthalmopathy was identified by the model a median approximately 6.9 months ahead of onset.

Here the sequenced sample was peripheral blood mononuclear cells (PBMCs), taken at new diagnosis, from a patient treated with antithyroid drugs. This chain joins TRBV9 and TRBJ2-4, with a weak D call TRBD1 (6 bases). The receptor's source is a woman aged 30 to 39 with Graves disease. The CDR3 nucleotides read TGTGCCAGCAGCGCGGACAGCTCAGGAGCCAAAAACATTCAGTACTTC. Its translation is CASSADSSGAKNIQYF.